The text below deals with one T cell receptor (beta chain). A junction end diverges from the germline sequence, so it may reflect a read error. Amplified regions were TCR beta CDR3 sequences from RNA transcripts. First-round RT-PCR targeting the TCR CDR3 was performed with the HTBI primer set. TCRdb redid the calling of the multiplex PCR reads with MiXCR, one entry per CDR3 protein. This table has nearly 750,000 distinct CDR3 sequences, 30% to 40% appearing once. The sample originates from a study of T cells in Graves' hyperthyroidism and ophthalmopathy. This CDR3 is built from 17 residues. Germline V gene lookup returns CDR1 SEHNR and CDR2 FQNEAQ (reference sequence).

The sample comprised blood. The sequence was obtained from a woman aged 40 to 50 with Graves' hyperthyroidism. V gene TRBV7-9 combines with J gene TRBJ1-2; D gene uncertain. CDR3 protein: CASSFTPGMIFDYGYTF. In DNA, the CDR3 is TGCGCCAGCAGCTTCACCCCCGGGATGATTTTCGACTATGGCTACACCTTC.